These T cell receptor beta chains were read from a single sample in a study of blood T cell repertoires in COVID-19. Repertoires were generated with immunoSEQ multiplex PCR, while TCRdb's copy carries only in-frame clones and drops some. Of 400,000 or so clones in the sample, about 91% are singletons; the top ten hold 1.5% to 1.9%. Sequencing was performed on peripheral blood. These receptors were taken from a woman between 40 and 55 years old with COVID-19, enrolled during active disease. CDR3s include the opening cysteine and the closing phenylalanine or tryptophan. Fields, in order: V gene, clone size, J gene, D gene, CDR3 DNA, CDR3 protein. D genes are given only for firm matches. Some rows mark clone size as missing; the rest say once, few, many or name a class of expanded clone.

TRBV4-2	-	TRBJ1-2	-	TGTGCCAGCAGACCCGCGGCTCTGGACAATACTAACTATGGCTACACCTTC	CASRPAALDNTNYGYTF
TRBV19	-	TRBJ2-1	TRBD1	TGTGCCAGTAGTCGCATAGGACAGGGGGCGGTTGAGCAGTTCTTC	CASSRIGQGAVEQFF
TRBV24-1	-	TRBJ1-2	TRBD1	TGTGCCACCAGTGATGCAAGGACAGGGGGCATTGGCTACACCTTC	CATSDARTGGIGYTF
TRBV2	-	TRBJ1-1	-	TGTGCCAGCAGTGTCAGGGAAACTGAAGCTTTCTTT	CASSVRETEAFF
TRBV19	-	TRBJ2-7	-	TGTGCCAGTAGTGCCCCCGGGACTGGGGGCTACGAGCAGTACTTC	CASSAPGTGGYEQYF
TRBV7-2	-	TRBJ2-1	TRBD1	TGTGCCAGCAGCCCTCCGGGGACAGGGGGCCATGAGCAGTTCTTC	CASSPPGTGGHEQFF
TRBV6-4	-	TRBJ1-2	TRBD1	TGTGCCAGCACCCGGGGTCCGGACAGGGTCCCAACTAACTATGGCTACACCTTC	CASTRGPDRVPTNYGYTF
TRBV5-1	once	TRBJ2-5	-	TGCGCCAGCAGCTTGTCTCTAACGGGGGGCGAGGAGACCCAGTACTTC	CASSLSLTGGEETQYF
TRBV28	once	TRBJ2-2	-	TGTGCCAGCAGTTTTGAGGGTAGGGGGACCGGGGAGCTGTTTTTT	CASSFEGRGTGELFF
TRBV7-3	-	TRBJ1-2	TRBD1	TGTGCCAGCAGCCCCGGACAGGGGTATGGCTACACCTTC	CASSPGQGYGYTF
TRBV6-1	-	TRBJ1-4	-	TGTGCCAGCAGCCCCCGAGAGTCCGAAAAACTGTTTTTT	CASSPRESEKLFF
TRBV5-1	-	TRBJ1-1	-	TGCGCCAGCAGCGCCCTCCCCGGGGAGGGAAACACTGAAGCTTTCTTT	CASSALPGEGNTEAFF
TRBV6-2/TRBV6-3	-	TRBJ1-2	-	TGTGCCAGCAGTTACTCGGTGGACTTGGCCTCAGAGAATGGCTACACCTTC	CASSYSVDLASENGYTF
TRBV6-5	-	TRBJ2-3	TRBD2	TGTGCCAGCAGTTACTTGCAGGGAGGGGATACGCAGTATTTT	CASSYLQGGDTQYF
TRBV5-1	-	TRBJ2-6	TRBD1	TGCGCCAGCAGCCCCCCGGGGGACAGGGTGAACGTCCTGACTTTC	CASSPPGDRVNVLTF
TRBV29-1	-	TRBJ1-1	TRBD1	TGCAGCGTTACCTCGGGACAGGCCGGGACTGAAGCTTTCTTT	CSVTSGQAGTEAFF
TRBV27	-	TRBJ2-2	TRBD1	TGTGCCAGCAAGACAGGGTCGGTCACCGGGGAGCTGTTTTTT	CASKTGSVTGELFF
TRBV21-1	-	TRBJ1-2	-	TGTGCCAGCAGCAAAGCGCAGGGTATCAGAACTGGCTACACCTTC	CASSKAQGIRTGYTF
TRBV6-2/TRBV6-3	-	TRBJ1-1	TRBD1	TGTGCCAGCAGTTCCTTCGGGACAGAGAACACTGAAGCTTTCTTT	CASSSFGTENTEAFF
TRBV5-1	-	TRBJ2-3	-	TGCGCCAGCAGCTTGGGGAGGACTCCAGAGCTATATACGCAGTATTTT	CASSLGRTPELYTQYF
TRBV2	-	TRBJ1-1	-	TGTGCCAGCAGTGATTTTGGGGCTTTGAACACTGAAGCTTTCTTT	CASSDFGALNTEAFF
TRBV7-2	-	TRBJ2-1	TRBD1	TGTGCCAGCAGCTTATCCCAGGGGGCTAGGGTCGAGCAGTTCTTC	CASSLSQGARVEQFF
TRBV5-1	once	TRBJ2-2	-	TGCGCCAGCACCGGTACCGGGGAGCTGTTTTTT	CASTGTGELFF